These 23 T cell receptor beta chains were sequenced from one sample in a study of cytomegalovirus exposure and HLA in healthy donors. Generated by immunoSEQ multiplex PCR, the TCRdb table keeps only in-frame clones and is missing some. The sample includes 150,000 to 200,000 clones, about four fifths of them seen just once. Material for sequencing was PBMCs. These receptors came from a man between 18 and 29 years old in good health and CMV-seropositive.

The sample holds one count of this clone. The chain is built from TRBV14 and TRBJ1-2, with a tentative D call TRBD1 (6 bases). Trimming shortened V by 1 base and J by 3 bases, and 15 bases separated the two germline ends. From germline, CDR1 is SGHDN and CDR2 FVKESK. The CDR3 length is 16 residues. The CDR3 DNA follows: TGTGCCAGCAGCCAAGTTCGGGACACCCAAGACTATGGCTACACCTTC. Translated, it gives CASSQVRDTQDYGYTF.

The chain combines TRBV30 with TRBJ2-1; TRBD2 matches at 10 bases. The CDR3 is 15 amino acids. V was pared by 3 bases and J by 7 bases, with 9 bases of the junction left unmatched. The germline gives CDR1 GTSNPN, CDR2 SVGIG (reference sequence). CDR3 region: CAWRNAQRGGNEQFF. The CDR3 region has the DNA TGTGCCTGGAGAAATGCCCAGCGGGGGGGGAATGAGCAGTTCTTC.

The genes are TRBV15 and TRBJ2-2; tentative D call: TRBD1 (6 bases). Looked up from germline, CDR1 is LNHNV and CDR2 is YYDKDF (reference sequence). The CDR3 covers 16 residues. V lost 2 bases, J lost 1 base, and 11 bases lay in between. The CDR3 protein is CATSRLGHRNTGELFF. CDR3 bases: TGTGCCACCAGCAGACTGGGACACCGGAACACCGGGGAGCTGTTTTTT.

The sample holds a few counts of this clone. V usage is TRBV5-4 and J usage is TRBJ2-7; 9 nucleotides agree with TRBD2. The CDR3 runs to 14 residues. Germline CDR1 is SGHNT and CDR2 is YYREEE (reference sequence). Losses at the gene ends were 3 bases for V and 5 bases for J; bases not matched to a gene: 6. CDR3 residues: CASSSGSGRDEQYF. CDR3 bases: TGTGCCAGCAGCTCGGGTAGCGGGAGAGACGAGCAGTACTTC.

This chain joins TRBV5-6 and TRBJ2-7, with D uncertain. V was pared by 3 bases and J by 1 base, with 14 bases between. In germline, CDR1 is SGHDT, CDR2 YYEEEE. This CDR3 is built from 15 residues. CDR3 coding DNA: TGTGCCAGCAGCTCCCGCACTATTATATCCTACGAGCAGTACTTC. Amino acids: CASSSRTIISYEQYF.

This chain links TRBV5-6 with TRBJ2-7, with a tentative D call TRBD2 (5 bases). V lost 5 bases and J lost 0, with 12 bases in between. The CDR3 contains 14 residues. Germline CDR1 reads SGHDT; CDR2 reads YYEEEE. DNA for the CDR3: TGTGCCAGCAGGCCGATGGGGAGCTCCTACGAGCAGTACTTC. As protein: CASRPMGSSYEQYF.

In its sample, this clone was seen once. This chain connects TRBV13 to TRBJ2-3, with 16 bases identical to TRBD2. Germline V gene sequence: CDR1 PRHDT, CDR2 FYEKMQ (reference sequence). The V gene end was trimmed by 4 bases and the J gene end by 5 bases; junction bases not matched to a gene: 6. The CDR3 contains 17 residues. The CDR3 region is CASSSAGTSGRGDTQYF. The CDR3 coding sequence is TGTGCCAGCAGCTCCGCCGGGACTAGCGGGAGGGGAGATACGCAGTATTTT. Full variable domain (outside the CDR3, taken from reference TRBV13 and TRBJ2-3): AAGVIQSPRHLIKEKRETATLKCYPIPRHDTVYWYQQGPGQDPQFLISFYEKMQSDKGSIPDRFSAQQFSDYHSELNMSSLELGDSALYFCASSSAGTSGRGDTQYFGPGTRLTVL.

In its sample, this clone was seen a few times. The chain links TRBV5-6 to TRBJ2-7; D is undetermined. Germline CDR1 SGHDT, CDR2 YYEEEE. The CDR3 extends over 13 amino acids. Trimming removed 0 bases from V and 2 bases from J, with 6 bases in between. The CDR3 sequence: CASSLGSTYEQYF. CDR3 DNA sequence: TGTGCCAGCAGCTTGGGTAGCACCTACGAGCAGTACTTC.

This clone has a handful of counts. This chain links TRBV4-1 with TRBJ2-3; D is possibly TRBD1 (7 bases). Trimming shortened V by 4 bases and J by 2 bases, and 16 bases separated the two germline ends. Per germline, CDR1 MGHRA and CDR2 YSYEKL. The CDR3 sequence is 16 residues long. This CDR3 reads CASSLPRGANTDTQYF. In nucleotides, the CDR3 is TGCGCCAGCAGCCTCCCCAGGGGGGCTAACACAGATACGCAGTATTTT.

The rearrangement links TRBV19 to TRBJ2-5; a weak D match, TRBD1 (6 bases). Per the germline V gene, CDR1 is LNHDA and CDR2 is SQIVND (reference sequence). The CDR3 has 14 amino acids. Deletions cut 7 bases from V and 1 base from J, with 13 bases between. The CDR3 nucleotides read TGTGCCAGTATGGACGGACAGCCCCAAGAGACCCAGTACTTC. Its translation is CASMDGQPQETQYF. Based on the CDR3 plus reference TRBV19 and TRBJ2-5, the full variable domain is DGGITQSPKYLFRKEGQNVTLSCEQNLNHDAMYWYRQDPGQGLRLIYYSQIVNDFQKGDIAEGYSVSREKKESFPLTVTSAQKNPTAFYLCASMDGQPQETQYFGPGTRLLVL.

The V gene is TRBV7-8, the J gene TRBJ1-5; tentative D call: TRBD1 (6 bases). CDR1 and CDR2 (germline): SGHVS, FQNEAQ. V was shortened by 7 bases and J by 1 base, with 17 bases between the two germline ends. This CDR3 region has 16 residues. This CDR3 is CASTKEGGQSNQPQHF. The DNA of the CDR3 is TGTGCCAGCACCAAAGAGGGTGGACAGAGCAATCAGCCCCAGCATTTT.

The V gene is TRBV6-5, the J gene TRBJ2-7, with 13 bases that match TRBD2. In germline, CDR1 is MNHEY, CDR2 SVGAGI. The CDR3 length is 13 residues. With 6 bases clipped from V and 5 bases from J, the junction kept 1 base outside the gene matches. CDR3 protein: CASSGLAGDEQYF. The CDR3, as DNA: TGTGCCAGCAGCGGACTAGCGGGAGACGAGCAGTACTTC.

In nucleotides, the CDR3 is TGCGCCAGCAGCCAACCAGGGGATCCTGAAGCTTTCTTT. Amino acids: CASSQPGDPEAFF. This rearrangement joins TRBV4-3 to TRBJ1-1; a possible D gene is TRBD1 (6 bases). The germline V and J ends were trimmed by 2 bases and 6 bases, with 10 bases remaining between them. The CDR3 runs 13 residues. CDR1 LGHNA and CDR2 YSLEER come from the germline V gene.

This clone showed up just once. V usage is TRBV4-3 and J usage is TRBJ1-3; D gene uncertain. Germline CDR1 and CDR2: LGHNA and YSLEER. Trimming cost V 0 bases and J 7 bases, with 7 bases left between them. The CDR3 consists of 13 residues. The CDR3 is CASSQDRGNTIYF. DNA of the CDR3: TGCGCCAGCAGCCAAGATCGTGGCAACACCATATATTTT.

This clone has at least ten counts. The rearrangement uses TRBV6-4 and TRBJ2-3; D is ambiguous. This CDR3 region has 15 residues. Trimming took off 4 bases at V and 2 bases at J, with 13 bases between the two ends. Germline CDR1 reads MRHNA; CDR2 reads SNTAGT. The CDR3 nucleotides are TGTGCCAGCAGTGTTGGCCTTTCTGACACAGATACGCAGTATTTT. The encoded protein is CASSVGLSDTDTQYF.

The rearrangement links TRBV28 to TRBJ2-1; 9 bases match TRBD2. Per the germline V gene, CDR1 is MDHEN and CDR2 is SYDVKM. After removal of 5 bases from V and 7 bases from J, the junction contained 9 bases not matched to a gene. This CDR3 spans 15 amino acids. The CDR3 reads CASSTAGGGRNEQFF. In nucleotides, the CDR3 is TGTGCCAGCAGTACTGCGGGAGGGGGGCGAAATGAGCAGTTCTTC.

The CDR3 DNA reads as TGTGCCAGCAGAACGGGGGGGGATACGCAGTATTTT. It codes for CASRTGGDTQYF. V is TRBV27 and J is TRBJ2-3; 8 positions match TRBD2. V dropped 6 bases and J dropped 6; count of bases not matched to a gene: 2. Germline CDR1 is MNHEY and CDR2 is SMNVEV (reference sequence). This CDR3 has 12 amino acids.

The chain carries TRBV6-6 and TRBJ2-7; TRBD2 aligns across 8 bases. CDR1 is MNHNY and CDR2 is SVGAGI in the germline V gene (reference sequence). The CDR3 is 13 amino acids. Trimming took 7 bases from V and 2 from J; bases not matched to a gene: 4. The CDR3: CASTRGGPYEQYF. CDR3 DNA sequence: TGTGCCAGCACGCGCGGGGGGCCCTACGAGCAGTACTTC.

The CDR3 is CASSQGVSGSYNEQFF. CDR3 bases: TGCGCCAGCAGCCAAGGTGTGTCGGGATCCTACAATGAGCAGTTCTTC. The chain recombines TRBV4-3 with TRBJ2-1, with D perhaps TRBD2 (5 bases). This CDR3 comprises 16 residues. V lost 1 base to trimming and J lost 1 base, with 11 bases between them. Per the germline V gene, CDR1 is LGHNA and CDR2 is YSLEER.

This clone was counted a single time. CDR3 region: CASSPTGDRETQYF. The CDR3, as DNA: TGTGCCAGCAGCCCAACAGGGGATAGGGAGACCCAGTACTTC. The chain has TRBV6-6 and TRBJ2-5; TRBD1 aligns across 7 bases. This CDR3 has 14 amino acids. With 6 bases clipped from V and 5 bases from J, the junction kept 9 bases outside the gene matches. Germline-derived CDR1 and CDR2 are MNHNY and SVGAGI (reference sequence).

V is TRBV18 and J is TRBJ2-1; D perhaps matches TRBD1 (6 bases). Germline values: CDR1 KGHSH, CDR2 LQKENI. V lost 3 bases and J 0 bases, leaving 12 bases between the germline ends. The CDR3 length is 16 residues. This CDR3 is CASSPSRGRSYNEQFF. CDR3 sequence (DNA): TGTGCCAGCTCACCCAGCAGGGGTCGCTCCTACAATGAGCAGTTCTTC.

This chain's CDR3 is CSVQQTIQETQYF. CDR3 DNA: TGCAGCGTCCAACAGACGATTCAAGAGACCCAGTACTTC. The rearrangement links TRBV29-1 to TRBJ2-5; D uncertain. From germline, CDR1 is SQVTM and CDR2 ANQGSEA. Trimming took off 6 bases at V and 2 bases at J, with 13 bases between the two ends. The CDR3 sequence is 13 residues long. Supplemented by reference TRBV29-1 and TRBJ2-5, the full variable domain reads SAVISQKPSRDICQRGTSLTIQCQVDSQVTMMFWYRQQPGQSLTLIATANQGSEATYESGFVIDKFPISRPNLTFSTLTVSNMSPEDSSIYLCSVQQTIQETQYFGPGTRLLVL.

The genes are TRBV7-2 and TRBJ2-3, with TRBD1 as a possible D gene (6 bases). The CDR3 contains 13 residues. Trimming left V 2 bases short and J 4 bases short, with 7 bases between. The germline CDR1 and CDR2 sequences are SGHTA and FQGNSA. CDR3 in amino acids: CASSLQGSDTQYF. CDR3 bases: TGTGCCAGCAGCTTACAGGGGTCAGATACGCAGTATTTT.